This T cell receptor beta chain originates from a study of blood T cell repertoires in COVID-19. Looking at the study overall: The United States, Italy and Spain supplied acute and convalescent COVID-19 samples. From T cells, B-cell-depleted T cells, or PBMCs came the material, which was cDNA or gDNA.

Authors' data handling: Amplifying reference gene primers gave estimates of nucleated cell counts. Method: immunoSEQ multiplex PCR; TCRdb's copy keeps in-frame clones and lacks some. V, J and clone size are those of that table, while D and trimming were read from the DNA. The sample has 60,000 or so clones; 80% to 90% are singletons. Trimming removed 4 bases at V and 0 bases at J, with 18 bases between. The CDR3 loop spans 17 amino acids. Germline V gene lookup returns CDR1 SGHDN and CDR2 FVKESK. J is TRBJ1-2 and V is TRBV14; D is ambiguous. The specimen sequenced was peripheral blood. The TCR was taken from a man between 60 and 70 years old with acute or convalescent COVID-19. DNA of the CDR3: TGTGCCAGCAGCCCTCCAAGATCGGTGTTCGCTAACTATGGCTACACCTTC. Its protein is CASSPPRSVFANYGYTF.